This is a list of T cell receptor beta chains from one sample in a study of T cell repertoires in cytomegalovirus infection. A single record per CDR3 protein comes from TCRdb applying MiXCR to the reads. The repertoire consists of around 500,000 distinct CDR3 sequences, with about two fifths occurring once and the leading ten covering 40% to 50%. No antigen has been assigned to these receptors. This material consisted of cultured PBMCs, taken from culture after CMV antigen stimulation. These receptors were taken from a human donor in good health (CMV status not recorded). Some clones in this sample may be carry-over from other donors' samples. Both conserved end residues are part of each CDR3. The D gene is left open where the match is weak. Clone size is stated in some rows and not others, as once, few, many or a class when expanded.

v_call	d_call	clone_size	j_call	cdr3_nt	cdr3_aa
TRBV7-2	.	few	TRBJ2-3	TGTGCCAGCAGCTCCCGGTCCATAAGCACAGATACGCAGTATTTT	CASSSRSISTDTQYF
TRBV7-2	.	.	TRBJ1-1	TGTGCCAGCAGCCCCCAGGGACTAATGAACACTGAAGCTTTCTTT	CASSPQGLMNTEAFF
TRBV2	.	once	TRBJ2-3	TGTGCCAGCAGTGGGTACAAGAGTAGCACAGATACGCAGTATTTT	CASSGYKSSTDTQYF
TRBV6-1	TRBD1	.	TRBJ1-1	TGTGCCAGCAGCATAGACAGGGGGGACACTGAAGCTTTCTTT	CASSIDRGDTEAFF
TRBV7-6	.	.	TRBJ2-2	TGTGCCAGCAGCTTTCTCCAGGGGCCCACCGGGGAGCTGTTTTTT	CASSFLQGPTGELFF
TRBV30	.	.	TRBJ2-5	TGTGCCTACCACCGGGCCCTGTACCAAGAGACCCAGTACTTC	CAYHRALYQETQYF
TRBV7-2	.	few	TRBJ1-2	TGTGCCAGCAGCTCCCGGGACACCAACTATGGCTACACCTTC	CASSSRDTNYGYTF
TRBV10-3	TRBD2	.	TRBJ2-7	TGTGCCGTCGGGACTAGCTTGTACGAGCAGTACTTC	CAVGTSLYEQYF
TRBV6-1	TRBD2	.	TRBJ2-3	TGTGCCAGCAGTTGGGGACTAGCGAGAACCACAGATACGCAGTATTTT	CASSWGLARTTDTQYF
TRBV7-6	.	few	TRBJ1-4	TGTGCCAGCAGCCCGTGGGGGGCAGGTGAAAAACTGTTTTTT	CASSPWGAGEKLFF
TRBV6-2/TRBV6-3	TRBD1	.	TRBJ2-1	TGTGCCAGCAGTTTCCTCCCCCGGACAGGGTCCTACAATGAGCAGTTCTTC	CASSFLPRTGSYNEQFF
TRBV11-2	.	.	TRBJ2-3	TGTGCCAGCGAGCGTGGACCGTTCCGTATAAAAGATACGCAGTATTTT	CASERGPFRIKDTQYF
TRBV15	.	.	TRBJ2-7	TGTGCCACCAGCAGAGATCGAGGGGAGCAGTACTTC	CATSRDRGEQYF
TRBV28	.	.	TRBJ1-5	TGTGCCAGCAGTTTATCGGCGTTAAATCAGCCCCAGCATTTT	CASSLSALNQPQHF
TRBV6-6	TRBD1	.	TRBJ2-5	TGTGCCAGGCCGGACAGGACCTTCCTCCAAGAGACCCAGTACTTC	CARPDRTFLQETQYF
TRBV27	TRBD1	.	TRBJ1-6	TGTGCCAGCAGTGGCGACAGGGCCTCCTCCTATAATTCACCCCTCCACTTT	CASSGDRASSYNSPLHF
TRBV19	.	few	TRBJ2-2	TGTGCCAGTAGTCTCAAGACCGGGGAGCTGTTTTTT	CASSLKTGELFF
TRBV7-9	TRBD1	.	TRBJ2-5	TGTGCCAGCAGCATCAGGACAGGGAGAGGGGGCGGCCAAGAGACCCAGTACTTC	CASSIRTGRGGGQETQYF
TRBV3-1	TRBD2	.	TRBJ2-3	TGTGCCAGCAGCCACTGGACTAGCAGCCGCACAGATACGCAGTATTTT	CASSHWTSSRTDTQYF
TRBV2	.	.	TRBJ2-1	TGTGCCAGCAGTGAAGACGGGTTTGGGGATGAGCAGTTCTTC	CASSEDGFGDEQFF
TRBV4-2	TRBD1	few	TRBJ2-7	TGTGCCAGCAGCCCCAACCCCCCGGGACAGGGAAGGTACGAGCAGTACTTC	CASSPNPPGQGRYEQYF
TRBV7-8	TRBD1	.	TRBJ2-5	TGTGCCAGCAGCAACGACAGGGAAGAGACCCAGTACTTC	CASSNDREETQYF